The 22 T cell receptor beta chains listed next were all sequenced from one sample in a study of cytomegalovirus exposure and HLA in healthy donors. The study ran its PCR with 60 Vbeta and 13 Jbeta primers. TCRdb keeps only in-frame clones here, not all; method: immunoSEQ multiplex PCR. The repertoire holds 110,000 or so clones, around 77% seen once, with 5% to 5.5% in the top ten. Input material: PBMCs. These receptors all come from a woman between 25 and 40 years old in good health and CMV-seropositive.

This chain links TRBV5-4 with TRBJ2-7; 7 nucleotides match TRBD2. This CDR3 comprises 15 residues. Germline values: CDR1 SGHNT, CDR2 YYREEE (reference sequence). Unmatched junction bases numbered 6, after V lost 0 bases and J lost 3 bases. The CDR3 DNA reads TGTGCCAGCAGCTTGGGGCTAGCGGACTACTACGAGCAGTACTTC. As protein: CASSLGLADYYEQYF.

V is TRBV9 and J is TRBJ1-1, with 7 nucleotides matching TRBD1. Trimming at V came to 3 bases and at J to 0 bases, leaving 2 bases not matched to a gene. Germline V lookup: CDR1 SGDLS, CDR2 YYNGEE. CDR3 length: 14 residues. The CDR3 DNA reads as TGTGCCAGCAGCGCGACAGGGATGAACACTGAAGCTTTCTTT. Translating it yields CASSATGMNTEAFF.

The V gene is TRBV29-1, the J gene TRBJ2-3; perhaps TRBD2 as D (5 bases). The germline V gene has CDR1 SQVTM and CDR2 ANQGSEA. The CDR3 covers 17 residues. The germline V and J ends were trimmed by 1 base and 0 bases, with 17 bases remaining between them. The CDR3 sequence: CSVEGQTRSYSTDTQYF. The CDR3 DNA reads TGCAGCGTTGAAGGTCAAACTAGGTCCTACAGCACAGATACGCAGTATTTT.

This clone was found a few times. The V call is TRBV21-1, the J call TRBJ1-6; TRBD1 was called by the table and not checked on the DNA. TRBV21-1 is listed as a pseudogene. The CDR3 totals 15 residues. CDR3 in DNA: TGTGCCAGCAGCTTTCACTACCGACAGGGGGAACCCCTCCACTTT. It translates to CASSFHYRQGEPLHF.

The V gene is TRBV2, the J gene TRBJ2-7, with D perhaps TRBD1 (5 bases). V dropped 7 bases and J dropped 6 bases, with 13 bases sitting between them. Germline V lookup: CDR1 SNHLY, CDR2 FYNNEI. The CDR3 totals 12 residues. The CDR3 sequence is CASTTGYSEQYF. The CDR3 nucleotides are TGTGCCAGCACCACAGGCTATAGCGAGCAGTACTTC.

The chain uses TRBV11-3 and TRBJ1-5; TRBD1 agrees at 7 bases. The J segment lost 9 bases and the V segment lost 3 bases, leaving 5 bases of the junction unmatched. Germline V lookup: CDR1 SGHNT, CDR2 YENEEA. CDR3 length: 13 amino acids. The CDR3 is CASSFDRDGPQHF. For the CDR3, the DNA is TGTGCCAGCAGCTTTGACAGGGATGGGCCCCAGCATTTT.

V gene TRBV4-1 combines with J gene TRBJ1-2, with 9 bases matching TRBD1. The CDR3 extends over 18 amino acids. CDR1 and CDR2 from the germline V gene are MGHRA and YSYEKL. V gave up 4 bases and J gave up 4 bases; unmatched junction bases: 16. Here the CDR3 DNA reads TGCGCCAGCAGCCCACGCCGGGACAGGGCGGGGGAACTCTATGGCTACACCTTC. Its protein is CASSPRRDRAGELYGYTF.

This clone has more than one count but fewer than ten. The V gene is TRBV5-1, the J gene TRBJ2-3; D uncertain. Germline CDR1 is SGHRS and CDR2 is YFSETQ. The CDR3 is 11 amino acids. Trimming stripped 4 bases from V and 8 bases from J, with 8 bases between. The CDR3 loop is CASSQEVTQYF. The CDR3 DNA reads TGCGCCAGCAGCCAGGAAGTTACGCAGTATTTT.

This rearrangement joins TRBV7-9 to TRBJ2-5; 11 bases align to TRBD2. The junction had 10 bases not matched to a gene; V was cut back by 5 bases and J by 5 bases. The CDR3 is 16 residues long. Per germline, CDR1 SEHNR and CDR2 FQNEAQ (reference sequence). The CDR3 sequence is CASSRIAGGPLETQYF. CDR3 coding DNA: TGTGCCAGCAGCCGCATAGCGGGAGGGCCCTTGGAGACCCAGTACTTC.

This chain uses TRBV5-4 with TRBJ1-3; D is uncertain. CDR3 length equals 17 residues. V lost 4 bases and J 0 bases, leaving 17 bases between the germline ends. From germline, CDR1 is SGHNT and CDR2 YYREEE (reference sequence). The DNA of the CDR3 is TGTGCCAGCAGCCGGGATCAAGCTCAAATCTCTGGAAACACCATATATTTT. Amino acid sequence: CASSRDQAQISGNTIYF.

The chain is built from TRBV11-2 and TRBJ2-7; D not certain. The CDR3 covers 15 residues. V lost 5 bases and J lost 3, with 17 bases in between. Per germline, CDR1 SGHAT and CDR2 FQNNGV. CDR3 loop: CASSPTLAGLYEQYF. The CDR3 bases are TGTGCCAGCAGCCCGACCTTGGCAGGTCTCTACGAGCAGTACTTC.

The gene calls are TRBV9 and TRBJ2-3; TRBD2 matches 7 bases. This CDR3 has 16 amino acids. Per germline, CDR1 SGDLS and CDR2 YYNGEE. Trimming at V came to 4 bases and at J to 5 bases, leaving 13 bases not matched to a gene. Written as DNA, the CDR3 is TGTGCCAGCAGCCCTAGTGGGGGAGGGCCGCTAGATACGCAGTATTTT. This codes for CASSPSGGGPLDTQYF.

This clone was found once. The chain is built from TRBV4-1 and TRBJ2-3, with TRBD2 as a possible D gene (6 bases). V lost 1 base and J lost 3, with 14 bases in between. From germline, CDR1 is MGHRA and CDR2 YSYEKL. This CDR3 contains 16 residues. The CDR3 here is CASSQVAGTGTDTQYF. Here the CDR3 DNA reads TGCGCCAGCAGCCAAGTCGCGGGAACGGGGACAGATACGCAGTATTTT.

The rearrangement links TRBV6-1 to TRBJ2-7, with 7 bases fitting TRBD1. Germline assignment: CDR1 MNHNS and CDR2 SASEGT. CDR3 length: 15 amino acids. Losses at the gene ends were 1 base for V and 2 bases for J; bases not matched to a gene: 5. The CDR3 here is CASSEGGTAPYEQYF. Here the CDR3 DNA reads TGTGCCAGCAGTGAAGGGGGGACAGCACCCTACGAGCAGTACTTC.

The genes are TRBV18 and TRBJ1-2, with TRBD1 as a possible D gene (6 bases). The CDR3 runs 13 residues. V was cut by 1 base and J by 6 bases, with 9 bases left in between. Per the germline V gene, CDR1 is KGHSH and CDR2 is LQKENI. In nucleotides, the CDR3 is TGTGCCAGCTCACCACAGGGGGAAGATGGCTACACCTTC. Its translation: CASSPQGEDGYTF.

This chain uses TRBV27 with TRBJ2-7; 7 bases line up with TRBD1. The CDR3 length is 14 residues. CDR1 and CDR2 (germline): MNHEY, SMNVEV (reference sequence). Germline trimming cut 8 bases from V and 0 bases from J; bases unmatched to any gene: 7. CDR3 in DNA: TGTGCCAGCCGGGACAGATCTTTCTCCTACGAGCAGTACTTC. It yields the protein CASRDRSFSYEQYF.

CDR3 protein: CASSRGGTGYMNTEAFF. In DNA form, the CDR3 reads TGTGCCAGCAGCCGGGGCGGGACAGGATATATGAACACTGAAGCTTTCTTT. This chain links TRBV11-2 with TRBJ1-1, with TRBD1 identical over 8 bases. The V segment lost 5 bases and the J segment 0 bases; nucleotides outside the gene matches: 11. The CDR3 is 17 amino acids. In germline, CDR1 is SGHAT, CDR2 FQNNGV. Filled out from reference TRBV11-2 and TRBJ1-1, the complete variable domain reads EAGVAQSPRYKIIEKRQSVAFWCNPISGHATLYWYQQILGQGPKLLIQFQNNGVVDDSQLPKDRFSAERLKGVDSTLKIQPAKLEDSAVYLCASSRGGTGYMNTEAFFGQGTRLTVV.

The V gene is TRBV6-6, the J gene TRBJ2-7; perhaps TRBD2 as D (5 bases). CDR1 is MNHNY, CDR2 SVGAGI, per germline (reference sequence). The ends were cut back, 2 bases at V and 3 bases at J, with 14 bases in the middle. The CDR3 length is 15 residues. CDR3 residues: CASSYPEAGLYEQYF. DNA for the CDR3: TGTGCCAGCAGTTACCCCGAGGCGGGCCTCTACGAGCAGTACTTC.

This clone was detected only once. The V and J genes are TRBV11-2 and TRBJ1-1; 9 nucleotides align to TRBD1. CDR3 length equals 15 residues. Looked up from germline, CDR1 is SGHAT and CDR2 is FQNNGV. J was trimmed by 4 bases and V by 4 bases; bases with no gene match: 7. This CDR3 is CASSSNRGRGTEAFF. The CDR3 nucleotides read TGTGCCAGCAGCTCAAACAGGGGGCGGGGCACTGAAGCTTTCTTT.

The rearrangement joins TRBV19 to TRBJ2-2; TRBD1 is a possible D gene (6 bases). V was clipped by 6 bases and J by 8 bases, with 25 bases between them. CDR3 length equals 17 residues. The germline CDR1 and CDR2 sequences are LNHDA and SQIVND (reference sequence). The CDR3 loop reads CASRNQGHHPTLGELFF. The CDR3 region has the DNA TGTGCCAGTAGAAACCAGGGGCATCATCCTACCCTAGGGGAGCTGTTTTTT.

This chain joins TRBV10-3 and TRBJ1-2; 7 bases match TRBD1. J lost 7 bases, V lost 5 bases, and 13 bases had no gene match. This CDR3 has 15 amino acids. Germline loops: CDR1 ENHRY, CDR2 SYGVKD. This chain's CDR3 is CAISPETGSSAGYTF. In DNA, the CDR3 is TGTGCCATCAGTCCGGAGACAGGGTCAAGCGCTGGCTACACCTTC.

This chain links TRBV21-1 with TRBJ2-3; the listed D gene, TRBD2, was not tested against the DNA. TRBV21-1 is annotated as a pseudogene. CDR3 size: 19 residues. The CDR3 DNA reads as TGTGCCAGCAGCACCTCCGGGACTAGCGGGAGGGCGTGCACAGATACGCAGTATTTT. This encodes CASSTSGTSGRACTDTQYF.